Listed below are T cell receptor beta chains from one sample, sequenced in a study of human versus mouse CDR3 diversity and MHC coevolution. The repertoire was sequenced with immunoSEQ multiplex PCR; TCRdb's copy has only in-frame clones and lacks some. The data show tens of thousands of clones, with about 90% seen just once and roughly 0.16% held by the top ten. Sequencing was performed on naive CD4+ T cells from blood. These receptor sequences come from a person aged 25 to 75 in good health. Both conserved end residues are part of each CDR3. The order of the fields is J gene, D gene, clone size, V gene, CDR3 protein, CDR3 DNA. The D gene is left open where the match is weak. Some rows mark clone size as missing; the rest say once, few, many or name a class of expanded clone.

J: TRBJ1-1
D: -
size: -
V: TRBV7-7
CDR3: CASSANVNTEAFF
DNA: TGTGCCAGCAGCGCTAACGTTAACACTGAAGCTTTCTTT

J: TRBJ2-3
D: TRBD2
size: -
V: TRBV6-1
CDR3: CASKGLAHHTQYF
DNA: TGTGCCAGCAAAGGACTAGCACATCATACGCAGTATTTT

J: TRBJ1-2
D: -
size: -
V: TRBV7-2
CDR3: CASSLAAGEGYGYTF
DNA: TGTGCCAGCAGCTTAGCGGCAGGGGAGGGCTATGGCTACACCTTC

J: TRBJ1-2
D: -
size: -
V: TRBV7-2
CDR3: CASSLGASGLSYGYTF
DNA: TGTGCCAGCAGTTTGGGGGCCTCAGGCCTGTCCTATGGCTACACCTTC

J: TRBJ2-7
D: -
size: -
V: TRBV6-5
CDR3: CASSRDYTGEQYF
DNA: TGTGCCAGCAGCCGTGACTATACAGGGGAGCAGTACTTC

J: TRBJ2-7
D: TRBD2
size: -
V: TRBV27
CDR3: CASSLLAGVPYEQYF
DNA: TGTGCCAGCAGTCTACTAGCGGGCGTACCATACGAGCAGTACTTC

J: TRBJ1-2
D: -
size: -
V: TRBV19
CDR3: CASSVTGSYGYTF
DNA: TGTGCCAGTAGTGTCACAGGATCCTATGGCTACACCTTC

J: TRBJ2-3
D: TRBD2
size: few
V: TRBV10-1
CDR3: CASSDPGTSVTDTQYF
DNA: TGCGCCAGCAGTGACCCCGGGACTAGCGTCACAGATACGCAGTATTTT

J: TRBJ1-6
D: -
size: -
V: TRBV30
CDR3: CAWTESSSYNSPLHF
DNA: TGTGCCTGGACGGAGAGTAGCTCCTATAATTCACCCCTCCACTTT

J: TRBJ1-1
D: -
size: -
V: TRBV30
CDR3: CAWARGFWNTEAFF
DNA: TGTGCCTGGGCCCGGGGATTTTGGAACACTGAAGCTTTCTTT

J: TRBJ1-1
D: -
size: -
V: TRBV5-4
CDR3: CASSLFRGADQAFF
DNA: TGTGCCAGCAGCCTATTCAGGGGTGCGGACCAAGCTTTCTTT

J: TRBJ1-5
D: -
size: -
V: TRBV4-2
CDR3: CASSQGRDQPQHF
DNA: TGTGCCAGCAGCCAAGGGAGAGATCAGCCCCAGCATTTT

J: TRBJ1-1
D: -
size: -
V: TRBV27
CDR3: CASSDRRNTEAFF
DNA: TGTGCCAGCAGTGACAGGAGGAACACTGAAGCTTTCTTT

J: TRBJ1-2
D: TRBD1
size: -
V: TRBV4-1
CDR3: CASSQDIGQANYGYTF
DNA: TGCGCCAGCAGCCAAGATATCGGACAGGCGAACTATGGCTACACCTTC

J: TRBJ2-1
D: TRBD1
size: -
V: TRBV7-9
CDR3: CASSSRTGVEQFF
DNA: TGTGCCAGCAGCTCAAGGACAGGGGTTGAGCAGTTCTTC

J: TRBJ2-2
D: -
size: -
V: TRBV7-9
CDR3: CASSSRNVGELFF
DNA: TGTGCCAGCAGCTCGCGAAACGTCGGGGAGCTGTTTTTT